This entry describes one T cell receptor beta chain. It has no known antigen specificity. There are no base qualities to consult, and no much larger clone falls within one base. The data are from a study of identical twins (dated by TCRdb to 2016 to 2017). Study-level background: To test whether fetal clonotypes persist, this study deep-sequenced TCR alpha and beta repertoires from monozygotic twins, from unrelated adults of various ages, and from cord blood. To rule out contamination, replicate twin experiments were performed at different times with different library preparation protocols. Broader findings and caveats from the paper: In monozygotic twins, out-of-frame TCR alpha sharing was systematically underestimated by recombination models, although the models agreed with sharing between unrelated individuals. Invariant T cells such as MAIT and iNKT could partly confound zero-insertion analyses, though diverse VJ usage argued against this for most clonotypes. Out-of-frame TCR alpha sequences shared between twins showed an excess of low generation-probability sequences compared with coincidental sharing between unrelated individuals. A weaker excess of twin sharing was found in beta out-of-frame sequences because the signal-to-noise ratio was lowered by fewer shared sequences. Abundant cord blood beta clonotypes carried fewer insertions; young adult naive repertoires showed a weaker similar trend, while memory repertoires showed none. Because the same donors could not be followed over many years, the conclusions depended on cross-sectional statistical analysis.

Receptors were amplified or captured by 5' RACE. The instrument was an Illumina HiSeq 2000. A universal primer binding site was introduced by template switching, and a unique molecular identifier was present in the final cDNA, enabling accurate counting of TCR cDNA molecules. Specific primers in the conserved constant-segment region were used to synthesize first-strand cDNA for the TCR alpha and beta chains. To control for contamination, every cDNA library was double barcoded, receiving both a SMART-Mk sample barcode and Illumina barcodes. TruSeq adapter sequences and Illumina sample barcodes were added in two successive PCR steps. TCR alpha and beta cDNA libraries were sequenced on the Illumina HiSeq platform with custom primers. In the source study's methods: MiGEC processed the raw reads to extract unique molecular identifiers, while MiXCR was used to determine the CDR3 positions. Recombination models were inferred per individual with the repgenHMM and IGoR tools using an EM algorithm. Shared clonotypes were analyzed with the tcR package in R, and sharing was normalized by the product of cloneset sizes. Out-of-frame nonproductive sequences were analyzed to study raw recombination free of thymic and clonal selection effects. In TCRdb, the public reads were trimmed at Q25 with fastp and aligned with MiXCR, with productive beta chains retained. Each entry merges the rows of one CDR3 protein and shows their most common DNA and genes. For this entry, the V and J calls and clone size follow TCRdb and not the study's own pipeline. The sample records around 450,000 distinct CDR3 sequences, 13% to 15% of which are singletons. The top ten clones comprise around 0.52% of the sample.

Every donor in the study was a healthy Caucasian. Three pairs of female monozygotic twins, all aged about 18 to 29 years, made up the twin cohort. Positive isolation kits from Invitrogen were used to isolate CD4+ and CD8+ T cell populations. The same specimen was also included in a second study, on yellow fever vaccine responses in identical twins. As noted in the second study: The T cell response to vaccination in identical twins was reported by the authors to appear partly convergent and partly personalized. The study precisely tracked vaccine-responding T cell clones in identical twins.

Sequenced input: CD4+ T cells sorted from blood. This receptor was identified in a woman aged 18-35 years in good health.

CDR3 sequence: CASSQPRGPSSNTGELFF. The DNA sequence follows: TGCGCCAGCAGCCAACCCCGGGGGCCGTCTTCGAACACCGGGGAGCTGTTTTTT. In this chain, TRBV5-1 is recombined with TRBJ2-2; the D segment is perhaps TRBD1 or TRBD2, each sharing 6 matched bases. CDR1 SGHRS and CDR2 YFSETQ are derived from the germline V gene. Measured from the cysteine to the phenylalanine, the CDR3 is 18 residues long. CDR3 DNA only is kept here, 54 bases in frame from base 1. V loses 4 bases, J loses 0 bases, and the germline ends lie 19 bases apart.